Listed here are 23 T cell receptor beta chains from one sample, sequenced in a study of cytomegalovirus exposure and HLA in healthy donors. Primers included in the PCR were 60 Vbeta and 13 Jbeta primers. Data came from immunoSEQ multiplex PCR; TCRdb stores just in-frame clones and leaves some out. Among about 36,000 clones listed, over 60% were seen once. Sequenced sample: PBMCs. The receptors derive from a man aged 25-45 years in good health and CMV-seronegative.

The chain carries TRBV15 and TRBJ2-7; D gene uncertain. V was cut by 0 bases and J by 5 bases, with 20 bases left in between. Germline values: CDR1 LNHNV, CDR2 YYDKDF (reference sequence). CDR3 length equals 17 residues. The CDR3 here is CATSRDLASLYEHEQYF. The CDR3 region has the DNA TGTGCCACCAGCAGAGATTTAGCTAGTCTATACGAGCACGAGCAGTACTTC. The full variable domain, in which reference TRBV15 and TRBJ2-7 provide the parts outside the CDR3, is DAMVIQNPRYQVTQFGKPVTLSCSQTLNHNVMYWYQQKSSQAPKLLFHYYDKDFNNEADTPDNFQSRRPNTSFCFLDIRSPGLGDTAMYLCATSRDLASLYEHEQYFGPGTRLTVT.

This chain joins TRBV27 and TRBJ2-7; TRBD1 might be the D (6 bases). Germline lookup yields CDR1 MNHEY and CDR2 SMNVEV (reference sequence). The CDR3 has 14 amino acids. V lost 6 bases and J lost 2, with 14 bases in between. CDR3 in amino acids: CASRYGAGAYEQYF. CDR3 nucleotide sequence: TGTGCCAGCAGATACGGGGCAGGGGCCTACGAGCAGTACTTC.

The V gene is TRBV7-8, the J gene TRBJ2-1, with 7 positions matching TRBD2. The CDR3 is 15 residues long. CDR1 and CDR2 from the germline V gene are SGHVS and FQNEAQ. V shed 4 bases, J shed 7 bases, and the junction held 10 bases outside the gene matches. CDR3 residues: CASSSQGRAGNEQFF. Here the CDR3 DNA reads TGTGCCAGCAGCTCCCAAGGGAGGGCGGGAAATGAGCAGTTCTTC.

The chain recombines TRBV2 with TRBJ1-1, with D possibly TRBD1 on 6 matching bases. CDR3 length: 15 amino acids. From germline, CDR1 is SNHLY and CDR2 FYNNEI. V shed 0 bases and J shed 0 bases, with 8 bases lying between them. This chain's CDR3 is CASSEARGMNTEAFF. The CDR3 DNA reads TGTGCCAGCAGTGAAGCCAGGGGTATGAACACTGAAGCTTTCTTT.

The V gene is TRBV7-9, the J gene TRBJ2-7; the D is unclear. The CDR3 extends over 14 amino acids. Germline CDR1 reads SEHNR; CDR2 reads FQNEAQ (reference sequence). V shed 7 bases and J shed 2 bases, with 15 bases lying between them. CDR3 coding DNA: TGTGCCAGCACGAGCACGGCAGGTCCCTACGAGCAGTACTTC. Amino acids: CASTSTAGPYEQYF.

This clone occurred many times. This sequence joins TRBV28 and TRBJ1-1, with D tentatively TRBD1 (5 bases). Germline V lookup: CDR1 MDHEN, CDR2 SYDVKM. The V and J ends lost 8 bases and 3 bases respectively, with 16 bases between them. This CDR3 has 14 amino acids. CDR3 residues: CASSKGWQDTEAFF. Written as DNA, the CDR3 is TGTGCCAGCTCGAAGGGGTGGCAGGACACTGAAGCTTTCTTT. The full variable domain, completed using reference TRBV28 and TRBJ1-1, is DVKVTQSSRYLVKRTGEKVFLECVQDMDHENMFWYRQDPGLGLRLIYFSYDVKMKEKGDIPEGYSVSREKKERFSLILESASTNQTSMYLCASSKGWQDTEAFFGQGTRLTVV.

The rearrangement uses TRBV18 and TRBJ1-5; perhaps TRBD1 as D (5 bases). The germline gives CDR1 KGHSH, CDR2 LQKENI. V lost 6 bases to trimming and J lost 1 base, with 10 bases between them. This CDR3 comprises 14 residues. The DNA of the CDR3 is TGTGCCAGCTCCCACGACAGAAGCAATCAGCCCCAGCATTTT. Its translation: CASSHDRSNQPQHF.

The rearrangement uses TRBV4-1 and TRBJ1-1; unclear D gene. This CDR3 region has 15 residues. Trimming left V 4 bases short and J 0 bases short, with 12 bases between. Germline V gene data show CDR1 as MGHRA and CDR2 as YSYEKL. This CDR3 reads CASSLIGTLNTEAFF. CDR3 in DNA: TGCGCCAGCAGCCTCATCGGTACCCTGAACACTGAAGCTTTCTTT.

The genes are TRBV19 and TRBJ2-5; 10 nucleotides agree with TRBD1. Near its end, the DNA agrees better with TRBJ2-7, so the J call may be wrong. This CDR3 has 13 residues. Per germline, CDR1 LNHDA and CDR2 SQIVND (reference sequence). The CDR3: CASRLGQGYEQYF. The DNA of the CDR3 is TGTGCCAGTAGATTGGGACAGGGGTACGAGCAGTACTTC.

A word on this clone: At one boundary the junction diverges from the germline segment, which might be a read error. This CDR3 reads CSARGWTGTIF. The CDR3 bases are TGCAGTGCTAGAGGGTGGACAGGTACCATCTTT. The chain has TRBV20-1 and TRBJ1-1; 7 bases are a match to TRBD1. Germline CDR1 and CDR2: DFQATT and SNEGSKA (reference sequence). The CDR3 runs to 11 residues.

The chain joins TRBV28 to TRBJ1-1; D not certain. V was trimmed by 1 base and J by 0 bases, leaving 9 bases between them. Germline V gene data show CDR1 as MDHEN and CDR2 as SYDVKM. The length of the CDR3 is 15 residues. The CDR3 reads CASSLSTGMNTEAFF. The CDR3 coding sequence is TGTGCCAGCAGTTTATCGACGGGGATGAACACTGAAGCTTTCTTT.

The V gene is TRBV6-4, the J gene TRBJ2-4; 8 nucleotides line up with TRBD1. Germline V gives CDR1 MRHNA, CDR2 SNTAGT. This CDR3 comprises 14 residues. Trimming took 4 bases from V and 8 from J; bases not matched to a gene: 7. The CDR3 here is CASSVRTGQDIQYF. CDR3 nucleotide sequence: TGTGCCAGCAGTGTCCGGACAGGGCAGGACATTCAGTACTTC.

The sample holds one count of this clone. The rearrangement uses TRBV6-5 and TRBJ2-7; the match to TRBD1 covers 10 bases. Germline trimming cut 7 bases from V and 2 bases from J; bases unmatched to any gene: 5. This CDR3 spans 14 amino acids. Germline CDR1 is MNHEY and CDR2 is SVGAGI. The CDR3: CASIKGQGTYEQYF. For the CDR3, the DNA is TGTGCCAGCATTAAGGGACAGGGGACCTACGAGCAGTACTTC.

This rearrangement joins TRBV5-4 to TRBJ2-7; 14 bases line up with TRBD2. CDR3 length: 17 amino acids. V was clipped by 4 bases and J by 2 bases; unmatched bases: 8. CDR1 is SGHNT, CDR2 YYREEE, per germline (reference sequence). The CDR3 nucleotides are TGTGCCAGCAGCCGAGGGACTAGCGGGGGAGTCGCCTACGAGCAGTACTTC. Translation: CASSRGTSGGVAYEQYF.

The rearrangement uses TRBV7-9 and TRBJ2-5; D is ambiguous. CDR3 length equals 14 residues. V gave up 7 bases and J gave up 2 bases, with 14 bases separating them. CDR1 is SEHNR, CDR2 FQNEAQ, per germline (reference sequence). The CDR3 region has the DNA TGTGCCAGCACCCGTGGGCAGAGACAAGAGACCCAGTACTTC. Translation gives CASTRGQRQETQYF.

This clone was seen more than once but under ten times. The chain recombines TRBV2 with TRBJ1-2; D perhaps matches TRBD1 (5 bases). CDR1 SNHLY and CDR2 FYNNEI come from the germline V gene. Trimming cost V 7 bases and J 10 bases, with 22 bases left between them. The CDR3 is 14 residues long. CDR3 sequence: CASIFRGNRPHYTF. CDR3 DNA: TGTGCCAGCATCTTCCGGGGGAATCGCCCCCACTACACCTTC.

The chain uses TRBV11-2 and TRBJ1-2; unclear D gene. The germline V and J ends were trimmed by 1 base and 4 bases, with 13 bases remaining between them. The germline V gene has CDR1 SGHAT and CDR2 FQNNGV. The CDR3 sequence is 15 residues long. The CDR3 loop is CASSLGLGSAYGYTF. CDR3 nucleotide sequence: TGTGCCAGCAGCTTAGGGCTAGGCAGTGCCTATGGCTACACCTTC.

This chain connects TRBV28 to TRBJ1-4; D gene uncertain. The CDR3 covers 15 residues. Germline V CDR1 and CDR2: MDHEN, SYDVKM. The V gene lost 6 bases and the J gene lost 0 bases, with 11 bases spanning the gap. CDR3 coding DNA: TGTGCCAGCAGCCCAAGAGCCTCAACTAATGAAAAACTGTTTTTT. It encodes CASSPRASTNEKLFF.

This clone has only one observation. The chain couples TRBV5-1 to TRBJ2-5; 7 nucleotides align to TRBD2. This CDR3 is built from 12 residues. Unmatched junction bases numbered 4, after V lost 6 bases and J lost 5 bases. Germline CDR1 is SGHRS and CDR2 is YFSETQ. The CDR3 is CASKEGGETQYF. CDR3 in DNA: TGCGCCAGCAAGGAGGGAGGGGAGACCCAGTACTTC.

V and J are TRBV5-4 and TRBJ2-7; perhaps TRBD1 as D (6 bases). The V gene's germline CDR1 is SGHNT and CDR2 YYREEE (reference sequence). V lost 0 bases and J lost 7, with 17 bases in between. The length of the CDR3 is 15 residues. Here the CDR3 DNA reads TGTGCCAGCAGCTTGGGGACAGCACTACTACGGGAGCAGTACTTC. Protein: CASSLGTALLREQYF.

J is TRBJ2-1 and V is TRBV29-1; D perhaps matches TRBD2 (6 bases). V was trimmed by 0 bases and J by 0 bases, leaving 9 bases between them. The CDR3 is made up of 15 amino acids. Germline V gives CDR1 SQVTM, CDR2 ANQGSEA. The CDR3 loop is CSVEDSGASYNEQFF. In nucleotides, the CDR3 is TGCAGCGTTGAAGATTCGGGAGCCTCCTACAATGAGCAGTTCTTC.

The chain combines TRBV27 with TRBJ1-1; no firm D call. V was shortened by 8 bases and J by 0 bases, with 13 bases between the two germline ends. This CDR3 has 14 residues. Germline V CDR1 and CDR2: MNHEY, SMNVEV (reference sequence). DNA for the CDR3: TGTGCCAGCTACAGAATGCCGATGAACACTGAAGCTTTCTTT. Translating gives CASYRMPMNTEAFF.

The chain combines TRBV7-2 with TRBJ2-7, with 7 bases aligning to TRBD1. Germline assignment: CDR1 SGHTA and CDR2 FQGNSA. The CDR3 loop spans 14 amino acids. V shed 4 bases and J 9 bases; nucleotides not matched to a gene: 12. The CDR3 loop is CASSSPPGDRLQYF. The CDR3 DNA follows: TGTGCCAGCAGCTCCCCCCCAGGGGACAGATTGCAGTACTTC.